A single T cell receptor beta chain is shown here with its context. This clone has only a few counts. The antigen it recognizes is unknown. No clone much larger than this one lies a single base away; base qualities are absent. The germline V gene sets CDR1 to SGHDT and CDR2 to YYEEEE. V and J are truncated by 1 base and 8 bases respectively, leaving an intervening sequence of 12 bases. The CDR3 measures 13 amino acids from cysteine to phenylalanine. Only the CDR3 part of the read is kept: 39 bases, read in frame from the first base. The sample is drawn from a study of beta chain features in type 1 diabetes (dated by TCRdb to between 2018 and 2020). Regarding the research as a whole: Patients and healthy donors did not differ in mean age, gender distribution, total cell number or subset yield. A total of about 100 million sorted cells were examined across all samples, and RNA yield correlated strongly with the number of cells per subset. The study compared TCRB repertoires of sorted circulating CD4+ T cell subsets between recently diagnosed type 1 diabetes patients and matched healthy donors. Naive and central memory subsets were obtained from all 30 or so donors, but regulatory and stem cell-like memory subsets were isolated from only 8 patients and roughly 8 healthy donors.

What the research found in general, with its limitations: A moderate but significant shortening of TCRB CDR3 length was observed in type 1 diabetes patients in all four CD4+ subsets. Only small numbers of individuals were included in the HLA sub-analyses, which left unresolved whether HLA type had any influence on TCRB rearrangement. Naive, central memory and regulatory TCRB repertoires appeared more similar among patients than among healthy donors. Patients with type 1 diabetes made fewer insertions and deleted more nucleotides at VDJ recombination sites, implying thymic rearrangement abnormalities. Because cDNA was sequenced instead of genomic DNA, activated cells with high expression could be over-represented, although the groups did not differ in activation or CD3 levels. PCR may preferentially amplify shorter templates, but because patient and control samples were amplified and corrected together, any resulting skew would affect both groups equally.

From each donor, a single peripheral blood sample of around 120 mL on average was drawn into heparinised tubes. Using a panel that included CD45RO, CCR7, CD25, CD127, CD95 and CD27, naive, central memory, regulatory and stem cell-like memory CD4+ T cells were sorted on a BD FACSAria II. A purity above 95% was achieved for all sorted populations. PBMCs were isolated right away by Lymphoprep density gradient centrifugation and were stained directly, without culture. So that batch effects would be minimized, each experiment stained and sorted samples in pairs, pairing one healthy donor with one patient. The entire isolated RNA was reverse transcribed using the High Capacity cDNA Reverse Transcription Kit, and thus expressed TCRB transcripts were sequenced. Deep immunoSEQ sequencing was performed on naive, central memory and regulatory T cell samples, with an average of roughly 3.3 million total reads per sample. After sorted cells were lysed in RLT buffer, RNA was extracted with DNase-treated RNeasy Micro or Mini kits, with the choice depending on cell number. To prevent cross-contamination, every cell subset was processed on its own, while patient and healthy donor samples were processed together. Using the immunoSEQ multiplex PCR, TCRB sequences were amplified from cDNA into 87-bp fragments spanning the CDR3 region. Amplicons were sequenced on the Illumina HiSeq platform. The paper's data handling went like this. Synthetic template baselines were used to correct PCR bias computationally, reads within Hamming distance 2 were collapsed together, and singletons that could not be merged were discarded. Reads were aligned against IMGT to assign V, D and J genes, CDR3 length and insertions or deletions at six rearrangement sites. Clonotype counts were normalized to sorted cell number within each subset before computing true diversity and Gini coefficients with the tcR R package. The overlap coefficient, calculated on TCRB nucleotide sequences, was used to quantify repertoire sharing. TCRdb's version of the immuneACCESS table is confined to in-frame rearrangements and falls short of the full clone set. An unresolved V gene accounts for under half of the shortfall where checked; the remainder is of unknown origin. That table gives V, J and clone size, and the DNA gave D and trimming. Within this sample are about 130,000 clones, with just over 9% of them counted one time only. 0.68% of the sample is held by the ten biggest clonotypes.

The clonotype comes from a man younger than 30 in good health. Sequences were obtained from central memory CD4+ T cells from blood. This receptor chain uses TRBV5-6 and TRBJ1-2, with a weak D call of TRBD1 (5 bases match). The CDR3 reads CASSLRRAGGYTF. The nucleotide sequence is given as TGTGCCAGCAGCTTGCGCAGGGCGGGAGGCTACACCTTC.